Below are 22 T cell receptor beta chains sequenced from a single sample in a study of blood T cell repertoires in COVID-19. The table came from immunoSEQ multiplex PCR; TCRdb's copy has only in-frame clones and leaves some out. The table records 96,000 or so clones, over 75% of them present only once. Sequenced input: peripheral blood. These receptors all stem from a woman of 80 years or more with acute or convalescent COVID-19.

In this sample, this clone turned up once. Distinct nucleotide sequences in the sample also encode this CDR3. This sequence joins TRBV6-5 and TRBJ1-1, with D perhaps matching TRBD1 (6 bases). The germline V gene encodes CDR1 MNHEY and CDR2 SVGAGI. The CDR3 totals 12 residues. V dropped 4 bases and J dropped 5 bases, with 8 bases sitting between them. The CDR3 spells CASSSRGTEAFF. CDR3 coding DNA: TGTGCCAGCAGTTCCAGGGGAACTGAAGCTTTCTTT.

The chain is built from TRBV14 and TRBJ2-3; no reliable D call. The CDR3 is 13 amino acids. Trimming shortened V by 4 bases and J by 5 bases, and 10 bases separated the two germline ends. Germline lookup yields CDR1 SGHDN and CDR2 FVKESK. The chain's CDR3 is CASSRFAVDTQYF. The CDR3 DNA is TGTGCCAGCAGCCGGTTTGCGGTAGATACGCAGTATTTT. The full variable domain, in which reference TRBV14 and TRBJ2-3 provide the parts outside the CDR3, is EAGVTQFPSHSVIEKGQTVTLRCDPISGHDNLYWYRRVMGKEIKFLLHFVKESKQDESGMPNNRFLAERTGGTYSTLKVQPAELEDSGVYFCASSRFAVDTQYFGPGTRLTVL.

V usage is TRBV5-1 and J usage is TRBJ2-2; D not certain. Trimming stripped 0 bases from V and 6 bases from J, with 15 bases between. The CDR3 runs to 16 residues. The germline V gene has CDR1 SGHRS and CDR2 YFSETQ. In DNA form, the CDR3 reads TGCGCCAGCAGCTTGGACAGACCCTCTTTCCCCGGGGAGCTGTTTTTT. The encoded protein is CASSLDRPSFPGELFF.

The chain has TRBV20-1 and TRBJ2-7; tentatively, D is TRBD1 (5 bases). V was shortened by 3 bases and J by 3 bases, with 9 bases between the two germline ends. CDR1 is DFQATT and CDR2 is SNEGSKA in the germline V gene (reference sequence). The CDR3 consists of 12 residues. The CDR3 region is CSASPQGYEQYF. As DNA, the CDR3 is TGCAGTGCTAGTCCTCAGGGCTACGAGCAGTACTTC.

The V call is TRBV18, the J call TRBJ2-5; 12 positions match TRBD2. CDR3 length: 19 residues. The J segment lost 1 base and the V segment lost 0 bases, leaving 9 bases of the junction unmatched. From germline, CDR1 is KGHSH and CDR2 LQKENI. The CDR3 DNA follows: TGTGCCAGCTCACCACCCCGACTAGCGGGAGTGGTTGCCCAAGAGACCCAGTACTTC. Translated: CASSPPRLAGVVAQETQYF. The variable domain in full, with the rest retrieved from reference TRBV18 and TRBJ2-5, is NAGVMQNPRHLVRRRGQEARLRCSPMKGHSHVYWYRQLPEEGLKFMVYLQKENIIDESGMPKERFSAEFPKEGPSILRIQQVVRGDSAAYFCASSPPRLAGVVAQETQYFGPGTRLLVL.

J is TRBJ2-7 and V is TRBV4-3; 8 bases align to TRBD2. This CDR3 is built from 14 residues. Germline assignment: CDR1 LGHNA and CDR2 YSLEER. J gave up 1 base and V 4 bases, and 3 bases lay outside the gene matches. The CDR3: CASSRSGSSYEQYF. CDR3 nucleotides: TGCGCCAGCAGCCGGAGCGGGAGTTCCTACGAGCAGTACTTC.

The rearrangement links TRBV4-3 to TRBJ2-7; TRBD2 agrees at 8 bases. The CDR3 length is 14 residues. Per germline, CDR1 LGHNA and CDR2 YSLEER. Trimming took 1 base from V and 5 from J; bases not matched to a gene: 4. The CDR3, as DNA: TGCGCCAGCAGCCAAGTTAGCGGGATACACGAGCAGTACTTC. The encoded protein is CASSQVSGIHEQYF.

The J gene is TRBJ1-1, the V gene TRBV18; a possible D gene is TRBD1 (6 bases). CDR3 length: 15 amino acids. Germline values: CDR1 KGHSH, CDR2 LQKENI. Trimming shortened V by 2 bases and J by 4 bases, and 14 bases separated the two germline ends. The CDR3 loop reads CASSPDRGGGTEAFF. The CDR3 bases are TGTGCCAGCTCACCAGATAGGGGAGGGGGCACTGAAGCTTTCTTT.

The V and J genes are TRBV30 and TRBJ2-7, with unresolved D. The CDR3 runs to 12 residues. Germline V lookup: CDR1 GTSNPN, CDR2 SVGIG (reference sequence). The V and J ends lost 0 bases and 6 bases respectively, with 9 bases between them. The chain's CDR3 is CAWSVVPGEQYF. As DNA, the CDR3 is TGTGCCTGGAGTGTCGTCCCCGGCGAGCAGTACTTC.

CDR3 bases: TGTGCCAGCAGTGAAACGGACAGGGAGGACTACGAGCAGTACTTC. Protein: CASSETDREDYEQYF. V and J are TRBV25-1 and TRBJ2-7; 8 bases match TRBD1. CDR1 and CDR2 from the germline V gene are MGHDK and SYGVNS. After removal of 2 bases from V and 3 bases from J, the junction contained 6 bases not matched to a gene. This CDR3 is built from 15 residues.

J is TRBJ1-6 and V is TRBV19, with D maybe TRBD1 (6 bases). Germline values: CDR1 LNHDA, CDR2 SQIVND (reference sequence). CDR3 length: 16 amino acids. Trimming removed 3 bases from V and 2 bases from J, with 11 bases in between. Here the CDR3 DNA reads TGTGCCAGTAGTATGATACGACAGGCCTATAATTCACCCCTCCACTTT. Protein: CASSMIRQAYNSPLHF. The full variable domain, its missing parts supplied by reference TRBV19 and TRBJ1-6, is DGGITQSPKYLFRKEGQNVTLSCEQNLNHDAMYWYRQDPGQGLRLIYYSQIVNDFQKGDIAEGYSVSREKKESFPLTVTSAQKNPTAFYLCASSMIRQAYNSPLHFGNGTRLTVT.

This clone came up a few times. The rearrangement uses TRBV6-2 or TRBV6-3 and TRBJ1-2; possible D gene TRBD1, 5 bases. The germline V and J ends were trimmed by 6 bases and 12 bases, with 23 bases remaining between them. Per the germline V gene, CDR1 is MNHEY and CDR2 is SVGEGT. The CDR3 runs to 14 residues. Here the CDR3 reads CASSPGGILWLHTF. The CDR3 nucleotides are TGTGCCAGCAGCCCCGGGGGAATTCTATGGCTACACACCTTC.

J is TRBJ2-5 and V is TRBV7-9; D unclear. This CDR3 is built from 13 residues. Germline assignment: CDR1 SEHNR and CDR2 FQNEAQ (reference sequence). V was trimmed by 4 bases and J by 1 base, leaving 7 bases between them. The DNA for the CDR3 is TGTGCCAGCAGCTCCCTCGGCCAAGAGACCCAGTACTTC. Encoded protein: CASSSLGQETQYF.

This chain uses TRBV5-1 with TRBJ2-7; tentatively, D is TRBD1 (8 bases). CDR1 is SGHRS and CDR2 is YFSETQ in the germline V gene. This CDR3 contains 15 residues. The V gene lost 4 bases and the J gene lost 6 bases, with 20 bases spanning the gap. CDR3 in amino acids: CASSPSTGGGLEQYF. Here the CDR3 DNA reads TGCGCCAGCAGCCCATCCACAGGGGGGGGACTCGAGCAGTACTTC.

CDR3 protein: CASSLAAGTGIVNTEAFF. The CDR3 nucleotides are TGCGCCAGCAGCTTGGCCGCGGGGACAGGGATCGTGAACACTGAAGCTTTCTTT. V gene TRBV5-1 combines with J gene TRBJ1-1; 9 bases fit TRBD1. The ends lost 0 bases at V and 0 bases at J; junction bases unmatched: 9. The germline V gene encodes CDR1 SGHRS and CDR2 YFSETQ. This CDR3 is built from 18 residues.

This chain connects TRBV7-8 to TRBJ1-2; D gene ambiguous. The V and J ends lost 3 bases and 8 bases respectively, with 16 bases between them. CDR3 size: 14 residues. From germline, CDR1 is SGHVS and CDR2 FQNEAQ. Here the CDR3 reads CASSFRGGPGGYTF. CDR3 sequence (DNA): TGTGCCAGCAGCTTCAGAGGAGGGCCCGGCGGCTACACCTTC.

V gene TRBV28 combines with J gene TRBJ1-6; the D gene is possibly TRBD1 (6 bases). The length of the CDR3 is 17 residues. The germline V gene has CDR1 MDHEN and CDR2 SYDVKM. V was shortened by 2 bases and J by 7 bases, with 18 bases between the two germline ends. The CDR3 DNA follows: TGTGCCAGCAGTTTAGGCCTCCCGGGGGGCGCAAATTCACCCCTCCACTTT. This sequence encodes CASSLGLPGGANSPLHF.

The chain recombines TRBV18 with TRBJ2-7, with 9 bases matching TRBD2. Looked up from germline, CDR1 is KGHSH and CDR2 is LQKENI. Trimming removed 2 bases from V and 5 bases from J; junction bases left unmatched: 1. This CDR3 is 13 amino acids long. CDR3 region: CASSPSSGNEQYF. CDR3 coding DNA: TGTGCCAGCTCACCATCTAGCGGGAACGAGCAGTACTTC.

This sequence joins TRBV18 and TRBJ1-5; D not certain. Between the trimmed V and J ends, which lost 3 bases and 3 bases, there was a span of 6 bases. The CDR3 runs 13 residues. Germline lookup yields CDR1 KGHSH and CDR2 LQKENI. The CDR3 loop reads CASSPQANQPQHF. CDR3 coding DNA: TGTGCCAGCTCACCCCAGGCCAATCAGCCCCAGCATTTT.

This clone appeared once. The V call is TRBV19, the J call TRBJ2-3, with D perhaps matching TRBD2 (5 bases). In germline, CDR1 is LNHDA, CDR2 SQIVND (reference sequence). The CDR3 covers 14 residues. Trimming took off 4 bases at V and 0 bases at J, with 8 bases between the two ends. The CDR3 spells CASSRAASTDTQYF. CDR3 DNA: TGTGCCAGTAGTAGAGCGGCTAGCACAGATACGCAGTATTTT.

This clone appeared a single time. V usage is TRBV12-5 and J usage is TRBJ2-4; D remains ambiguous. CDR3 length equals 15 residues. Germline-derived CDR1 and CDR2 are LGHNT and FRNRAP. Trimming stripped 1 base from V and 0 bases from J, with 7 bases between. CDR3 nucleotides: TGTGCTAGTGGTTTGGCAGTGGTAGCCAAAAACATTCAGTACTTC. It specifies CASGLAVVAKNIQYF.

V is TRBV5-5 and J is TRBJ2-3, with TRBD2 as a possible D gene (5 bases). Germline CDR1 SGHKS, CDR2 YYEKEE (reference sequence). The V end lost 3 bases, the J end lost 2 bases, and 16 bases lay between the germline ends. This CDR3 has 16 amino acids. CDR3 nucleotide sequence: TGTGCCAGCAGCTCGGACTCCAGACTTAACACAGATACGCAGTATTTT. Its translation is CASSSDSRLNTDTQYF.